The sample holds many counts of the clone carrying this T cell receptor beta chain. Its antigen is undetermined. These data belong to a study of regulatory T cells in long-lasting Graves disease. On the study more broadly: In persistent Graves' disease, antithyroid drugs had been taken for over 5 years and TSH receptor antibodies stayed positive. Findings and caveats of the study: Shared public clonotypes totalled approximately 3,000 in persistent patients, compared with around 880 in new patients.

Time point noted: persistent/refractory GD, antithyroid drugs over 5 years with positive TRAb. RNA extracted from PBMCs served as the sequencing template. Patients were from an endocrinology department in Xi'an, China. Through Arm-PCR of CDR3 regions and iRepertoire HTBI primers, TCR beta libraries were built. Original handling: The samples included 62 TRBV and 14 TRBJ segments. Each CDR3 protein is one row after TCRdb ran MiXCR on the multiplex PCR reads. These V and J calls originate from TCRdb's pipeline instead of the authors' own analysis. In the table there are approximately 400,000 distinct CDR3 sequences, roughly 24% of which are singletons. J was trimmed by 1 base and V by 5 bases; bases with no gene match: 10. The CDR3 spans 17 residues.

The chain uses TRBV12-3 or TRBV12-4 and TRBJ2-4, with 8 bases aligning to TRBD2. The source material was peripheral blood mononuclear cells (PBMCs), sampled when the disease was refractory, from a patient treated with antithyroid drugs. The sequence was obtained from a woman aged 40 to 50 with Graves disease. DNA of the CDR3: TGTGCCAGCAGTCCTAATAGCGGGATACCTGCCAAAAACATTCAGTACTTC. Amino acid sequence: CASSPNSGIPAKNIQYF.